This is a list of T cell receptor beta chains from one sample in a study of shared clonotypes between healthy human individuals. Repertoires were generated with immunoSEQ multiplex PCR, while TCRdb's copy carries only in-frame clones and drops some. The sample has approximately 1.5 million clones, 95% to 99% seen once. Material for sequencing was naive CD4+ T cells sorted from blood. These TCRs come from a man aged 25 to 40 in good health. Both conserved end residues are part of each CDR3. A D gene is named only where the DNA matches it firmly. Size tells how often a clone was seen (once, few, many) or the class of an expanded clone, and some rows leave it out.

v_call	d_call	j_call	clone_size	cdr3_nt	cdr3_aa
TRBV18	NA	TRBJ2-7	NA	TGTGCCAGCTCACCAAGGAGGGGGTCGTACGAGCAGTACTTC	CASSPRRGSYEQYF
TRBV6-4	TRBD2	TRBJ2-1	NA	TGTGCCAGCAGTGACGGGACTAGCGGGTACAATGAGCAGTTCTTC	CASSDGTSGYNEQFF
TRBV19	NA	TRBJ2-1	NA	TGTGCCAGTAGGGCGGGCTCCTACAATGAGCAGTTCTTC	CASRAGSYNEQFF
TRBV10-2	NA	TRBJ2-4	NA	TGCGCCAGCAGTGAGGCCAATGACGACATTCAGTACTTC	CASSEANDDIQYF
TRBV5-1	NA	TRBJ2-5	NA	TGCGCCAGCAGTCGGGTCCATGGGAGGAGGGAGACCCAGTACTTC	CASSRVHGRRETQYF
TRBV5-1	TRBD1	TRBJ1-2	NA	TGCGCCAGCAGCCACCCGGACAGGGGGAACTATGGCTACACCTTC	CASSHPDRGNYGYTF
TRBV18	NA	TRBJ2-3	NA	TGTGCCAGCTCACCTTTGCAGGGCACAGATACGCAGTATTTT	CASSPLQGTDTQYF
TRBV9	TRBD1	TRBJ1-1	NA	TGTGCCAGCAGCGCTCTGGGGGACAGCTGGGCGGGCACTGAAGCTTTCTTT	CASSALGDSWAGTEAFF
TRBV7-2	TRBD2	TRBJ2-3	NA	TGTGCCAGCAGCTTGGCCCTAGCGGTTGATACGCAGTATTTT	CASSLALAVDTQYF
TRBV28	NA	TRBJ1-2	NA	TGTGCCGCAGCGGCGAAAGGCTATGGCTACACCTTC	CAAAAKGYGYTF
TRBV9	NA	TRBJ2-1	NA	TGTGCCAGCAGCGTAGGACAGTTGTCCTACAATGAGCAGTTCTTC	CASSVGQLSYNEQFF
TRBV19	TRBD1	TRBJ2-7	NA	TGTGCCAGTAGAGCGGACAGGGCTCCCTACGAGCAGTACTTC	CASRADRAPYEQYF
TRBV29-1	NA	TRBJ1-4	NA	TGCAGCGTGGGTGGAGGGGATGAAAAACTGTTTTTT	CSVGGGDEKLFF
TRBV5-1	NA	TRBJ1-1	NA	TGCGCCAGCAGGGCTGACATACAGGGCCTAAATCTGAACACTGAAGCTTTCTTT	CASRADIQGLNLNTEAFF
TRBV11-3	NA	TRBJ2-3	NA	TGTGCCAGCAGCTTGAGTCGGGGCTCAGATACGCAGTATTTT	CASSLSRGSDTQYF
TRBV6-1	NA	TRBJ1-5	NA	TGTGCCAGCAGTGAGGGTCCTTCGGGCAATCAGCCCCAGCATTTT	CASSEGPSGNQPQHF
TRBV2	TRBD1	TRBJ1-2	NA	TGTGCCAGCGATAGACAGGGAGCTAACTATGGCTACACCTTC	CASDRQGANYGYTF
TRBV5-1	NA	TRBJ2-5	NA	TGCGCCAGCAGCTTGACACCGGGAGTCGGACAGACCCAGTACTTC	CASSLTPGVGQTQYF
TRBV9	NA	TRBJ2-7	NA	TGTGCCAGCAGCGTGGGAACTAGGTCCTACGAGCAGTACTTC	CASSVGTRSYEQYF
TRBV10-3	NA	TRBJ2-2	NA	TGTGCCATCAGTCAGACTGACACCGGGGAGCTGTTTTTT	CAISQTDTGELFF
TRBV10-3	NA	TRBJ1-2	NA	TGTGCCATCACACCGGGACAAGCTGGCTACACCTTC	CAITPGQAGYTF
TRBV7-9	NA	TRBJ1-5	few	TGTGCCAGCAGCTTAGGGGCAGGCCTCAGCAATCAGCCCCAGCATTTT	CASSLGAGLSNQPQHF
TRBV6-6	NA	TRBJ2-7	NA	TGTGCCAGCAGTCCCGCCCGCTACGAGCAGTACTTC	CASSPARYEQYF
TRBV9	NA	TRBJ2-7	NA	TGTGCCAGCGGGCTTGGGGGTTCCTACGAGCAGTACTTC	CASGLGGSYEQYF
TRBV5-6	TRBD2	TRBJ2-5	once	TGTGCCAGCACCTATGAGCGGGGTTACCAAGAGACCCAGTACTTC	CASTYERGYQETQYF
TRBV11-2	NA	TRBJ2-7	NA	TGTGCCAGCAGCTTCGTCTCAGGGTACGAGCAGTACTTC	CASSFVSGYEQYF
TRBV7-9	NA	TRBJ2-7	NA	TGTGCCAGCAGCTTAAAAACCTACGAGCAGTACTTC	CASSLKTYEQYF
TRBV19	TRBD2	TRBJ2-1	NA	TGTGCCAGTAGGGTCGAGCGGGGCTCCTACAATGAGCAGTTCTTC	CASRVERGSYNEQFF
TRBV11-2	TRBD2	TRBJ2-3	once	TGTGCCAGCAGCTACCGGTCTAGCGGGGCCCCCGATACGCAGTATTTT	CASSYRSSGAPDTQYF
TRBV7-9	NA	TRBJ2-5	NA	TGTGCCAGCAACCCATCATACCGGTCGACCCAGTACTTC	CASNPSYRSTQYF
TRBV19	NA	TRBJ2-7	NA	TGTGCCAGTAGTCCCCGACTAGGGACCAACTACGAGCAGTACTTC	CASSPRLGTNYEQYF
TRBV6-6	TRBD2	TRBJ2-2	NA	TGTGCCAGCAGTTACCAAAGCGGGACCCGGGAGCTGTTTTTT	CASSYQSGTRELFF
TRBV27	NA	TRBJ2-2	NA	TGTGCCAGCAGCGTCGTTGTCACCGGGGAGCTGTTTTTT	CASSVVVTGELFF
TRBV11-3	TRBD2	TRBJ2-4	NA	TGTGCCAGCAGCTCGGGGGGGACTACCCAAAACATTCAGTACTTC	CASSSGGTTQNIQYF
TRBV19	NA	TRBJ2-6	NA	TGTGCCAGTAGTCCGCGTATGGCTGGGGCCAACGTCCTGACTTTC	CASSPRMAGANVLTF
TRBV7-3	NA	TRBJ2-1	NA	TGTGCCAGCAGCTTGGGGTCCGGTGGATCTGAGCAGTTCTTC	CASSLGSGGSEQFF
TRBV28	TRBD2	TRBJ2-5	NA	TGTGCCAGCAGGGCCTATCGTGGACTAGCGCGGGAGACCCAGTACTTC	CASRAYRGLARETQYF
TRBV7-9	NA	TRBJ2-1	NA	TGTGCCAGCAAAAGGTTTGCGGAGGTCCTATACAATGAGCAGTTCTTC	CASKRFAEVLYNEQFF